The source of this T cell receptor beta chain is a study of CD8 T cells in Susac syndrome. Reverse transcription used roughly 0.45 to 1 ug RNA and random hexamers. By means of immunoSEQ multiplex PCR, TCR beta CDR3 spanning 54 Vbeta and 13 Jbeta underwent amplification. TCRdb reprocessed the immunoSEQ multiplex PCR reads via MiXCR and lists one record per CDR3 protein. The sample includes about 52,000 distinct CDR3 sequences, roughly 93% seen only once; the top ten take less than 0.55%. With 5 bases clipped from V and 2 bases from J, the junction kept 16 bases outside the gene matches. The CDR3 spans 18 residues. Germline CDR1 and CDR2: MNHEY and SVGAGI. Sequencing of TCR beta, carried out with a high-throughput approach, was applied to CD8+ and CD4+ T cells from the blood. Study results and caveats: The authors acknowledged that their TCR sequencing and HLA analysis involved a relatively small number of individuals.

This clonotype appeared a single time. As yet, its antigen is unknown. J is TRBJ1-1 and V is TRBV6-5, with 8 bases identical to TRBD1. The sequencing sample was made of CD8+ T cells from PBMCs. The clonotype was recovered from a human donor with multiple sclerosis. CDR3 sequence reads: CASSTDLGAGGLNTEAFF. CDR3 nucleotide sequence: TGTGCCAGCAGTACCGACCTAGGGGCAGGGGGCCTCAACACTGAAGCTTTCTTT.